Presented here are 11 T cell receptor beta chains from one specimen sequenced in a study of blood T cell repertoires in COVID-19. Sequencing was performed with immunoSEQ multiplex PCR; in TCRdb, only in-frame clones are kept and a portion is missing. Of around 67,000 clones listed, approximately 90% were seen once; the top ten hold 15% to 20%. Sequenced material: peripheral blood. These receptors came from a woman over 75 with acute or convalescent COVID-19.

This sequence joins TRBV28 and TRBJ1-6; no definite D call. V lost 2 bases, J lost 6 bases, and 8 bases lay in between. The CDR3 is 14 residues long. CDR1 and CDR2 (germline): MDHEN, SYDVKM. CDR3 sequence reads: CASSLDGLNSPLHF. The CDR3 DNA follows: TGTGCCAGCAGTTTAGACGGACTTAATTCACCCCTCCACTTT.

The rearrangement uses TRBV4-2 and TRBJ2-7; the match to TRBD1 covers 9 bases. The germline gives CDR1 LGHNA, CDR2 YNFKEQ. This CDR3 has 15 residues. With V trimmed by 1 base and J by 5 bases, 6 bases remained unmatched. The CDR3 region is CASSQADRGRHEQYF. The CDR3 DNA reads TGTGCCAGCAGCCAAGCGGACAGGGGTCGCCACGAGCAGTACTTC.

Here the CDR3 reads CASSSTGASLNEQFF. The CDR3 DNA reads as TGCGCCAGCAGCTCAACAGGGGCGTCCCTGAATGAGCAGTTCTTC. This chain connects TRBV5-1 to TRBJ2-1, with 7 bases fitting TRBD1. This CDR3 is built from 15 residues. From germline, CDR1 is SGHRS and CDR2 YFSETQ. The V gene end was trimmed by 3 bases and the J gene end by 7 bases; junction bases not matched to a gene: 10.

The genes are TRBV11-2 and TRBJ2-1; tentatively, D is TRBD1 (5 bases). Germline CDR1 is SGHAT and CDR2 is FQNNGV. The CDR3 extends over 15 amino acids. Trimming left V 5 bases short and J 4 bases short, with 15 bases between. Here the CDR3 reads CASSQIRGSYNEQFF. CDR3 nucleotides: TGTGCCAGCAGCCAGATAAGGGGTTCTTACAATGAGCAGTTCTTC.

The chain uses TRBV5-4 and TRBJ1-3; 10 bases agree with TRBD1. The CDR3 has 16 amino acids. V lost 4 bases, J lost 8 bases, and 12 bases stayed unmatched. In germline, CDR1 is SGHNT, CDR2 YYREEE (reference sequence). CDR3 nucleotides: TGTGCCAGCAGCCCAGGGGACAGGGGAGCCGGAGACACCATATATTTT. Its translation: CASSPGDRGAGDTIYF.

This sequence joins TRBV25-1 and TRBJ2-1, with 8 bases fitting TRBD2. In germline, CDR1 is MGHDK, CDR2 SYGVNS. V gave up 6 bases and J gave up 4 bases; unmatched junction bases: 8. The CDR3 contains 15 residues. CDR3 residues: CASSSGGHPYNEQFF. For the CDR3, the DNA is TGTGCCAGCAGCTCGGGGGGGCACCCATACAATGAGCAGTTCTTC.

The chain carries TRBV9 and TRBJ1-2; 8 bases line up with TRBD1. The junction had 15 bases not matched to a gene; V was cut back by 4 bases and J by 4 bases. The germline V gene encodes CDR1 SGDLS and CDR2 YYNGEE. The length of the CDR3 is 17 residues. In DNA form, the CDR3 reads TGTGCCAGCAGCCCCCGGACAGGGATGTCGTTAAGCTATGGCTACACCTTC. As protein: CASSPRTGMSLSYGYTF.

In its sample, this clone was seen once. The chain combines TRBV28 with TRBJ2-3, with 8 positions matching TRBD2. This CDR3 has 15 residues. Germline values: CDR1 MDHEN, CDR2 SYDVKM. With V trimmed by 5 bases and J by 6 bases, 10 bases remained unmatched. This CDR3 reads CASSPRAGAVDTQYF. CDR3 nucleotide sequence: TGTGCCAGCAGTCCAAGAGCGGGGGCGGTGGATACGCAGTATTTT.

The V call is TRBV18, the J call TRBJ1-5, with D perhaps matching TRBD1 (5 bases). The CDR3 totals 13 residues. V lost 8 bases, J lost 6 bases, and 14 bases lay in between. From germline, CDR1 is KGHSH and CDR2 LQKENI. The CDR3 DNA is TGTGCCAGCGGCGCAGGGCTGGGTCAGCCCCAGCATTTT. Its protein product is CASGAGLGQPQHF.

The rearrangement links TRBV4-1 to TRBJ2-1, with 11 positions matching TRBD2. From germline, CDR1 is MGHRA and CDR2 YSYEKL. J was trimmed by 8 bases and V by 1 base; bases with no gene match: 7. The CDR3 spans 16 residues. DNA of the CDR3: TGCGCCAGCAGCCAAGGTAGGGCTAGCGGGGGGTATGAGCAGTTCTTC. Protein product: CASSQGRASGGYEQFF.

V is TRBV12-3 or TRBV12-4 and J is TRBJ1-2, with no clear D. CDR3 length equals 11 residues. V was cut by 3 bases and J by 7 bases, with 6 bases left in between. The CDR3 sequence: CASSFGRGYTF. The CDR3 DNA reads TGTGCCAGCAGTTTTGGGCGTGGCTACACCTTC.